The text below deals with one TCR beta chain. The germline CDR1 and CDR2 sequences are LGHNA and YSLEER. CDR3 size: 14 residues. The germline V and J ends were trimmed by 5 bases and 8 bases, with 15 bases remaining between them. The study reverse transcribed the entire isolated RNA, so it sequenced expressed TCRB transcripts. This table comes from immunoSEQ multiplex PCR, and its TCRdb copy is limited to in-frame clones, with some not included. The sample includes 330,000 or so clones, less than 15% of them seen just once. This specimen belongs to a study of beta chain features in type 1 diabetes. V gene TRBV4-3 combines with J gene TRBJ2-2, with D perhaps matching TRBD1 (5 bases). Sequencing was done on a sample of central memory CD4+ T cells from blood. The source of this sequence is a man aged 25-45 years in good health. The CDR3 region has the DNA TGCGCCAGCAGCACATACAGGAAGGGGGGGGAGCTGTTTTTT. Amino acid sequence: CASSTYRKGGELFF.